The following is a T cell receptor beta chain sequence with its context. Its antigen is still unknown. The germline V gene encodes CDR1 MNHNS and CDR2 SASEGT. Trimming pared 7 bases from V and 4 bases from J, leaving 16 bases between. This CDR3 comprises 15 residues. TCRdb keeps only in-frame clones here, not all; method: immunoSEQ multiplex PCR. In the table there are about 43,000 clones, around 90% of which are singletons. This specimen comes from a study of T cells in localized non-small cell lung cancer. Study outcomes and limitations: It was uninvolved adjacent lung that showed the highest T cell clonality, exceeding tumor.

This sample comprised PBMCs, obtained before any cancer treatment. The TCR comes from a woman between 35 and 75 years old with stage II lung adenocarcinoma. V and J are TRBV6-1 and TRBJ2-2; D remains ambiguous. DNA of the CDR3: TGTGCCAGCAAAGAACAGATAGGGCCCACCGGGGAGCTGTTTTTT. This encodes CASKEQIGPTGELFF.